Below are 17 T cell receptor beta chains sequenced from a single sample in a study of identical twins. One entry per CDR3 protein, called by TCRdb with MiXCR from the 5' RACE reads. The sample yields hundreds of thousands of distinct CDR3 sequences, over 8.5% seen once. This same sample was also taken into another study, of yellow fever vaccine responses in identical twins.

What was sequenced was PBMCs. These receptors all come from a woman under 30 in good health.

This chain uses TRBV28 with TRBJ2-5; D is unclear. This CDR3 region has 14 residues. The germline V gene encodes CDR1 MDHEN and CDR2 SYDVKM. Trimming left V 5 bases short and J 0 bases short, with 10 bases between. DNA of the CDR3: TGTGCCAGCAGTCCCCGACTGGACCAAGAGACCCAGTACTTC. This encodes CASSPRLDQETQYF.

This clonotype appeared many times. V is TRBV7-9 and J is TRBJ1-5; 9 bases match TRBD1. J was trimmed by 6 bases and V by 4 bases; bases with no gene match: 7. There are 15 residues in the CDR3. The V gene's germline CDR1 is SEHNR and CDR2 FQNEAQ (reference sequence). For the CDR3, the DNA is TGTGCCAGCAGCTCGGGACAGGGAGAAGTTCAGCCCCAGCATTTT. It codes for CASSSGQGEVQPQHF.

As DNA, the CDR3 is TGTGCCAGCAGTAATCAAGCGGGGTCCTACGAGCAGTACTTC. Translation gives CASSNQAGSYEQYF. The J gene is TRBJ2-7, the V gene TRBV6-2 or TRBV6-3; 7 bases are a match to TRBD2. V shed 5 bases and J 1 base; nucleotides not matched to a gene: 5. The CDR3 consists of 14 residues. Germline CDR1 is MNHEY and CDR2 is SVGEGT.

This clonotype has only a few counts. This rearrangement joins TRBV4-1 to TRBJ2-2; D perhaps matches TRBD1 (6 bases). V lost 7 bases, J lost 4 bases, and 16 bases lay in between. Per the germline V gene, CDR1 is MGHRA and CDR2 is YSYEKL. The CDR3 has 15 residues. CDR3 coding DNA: TGCGCCAGCACGAAACAGGGTCTTGGCACCGGGGAGCTGTTTTTT. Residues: CASTKQGLGTGELFF.

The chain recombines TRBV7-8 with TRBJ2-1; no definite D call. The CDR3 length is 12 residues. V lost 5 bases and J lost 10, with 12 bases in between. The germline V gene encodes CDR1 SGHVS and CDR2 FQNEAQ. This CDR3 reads CASSPSKWEQFF. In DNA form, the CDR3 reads TGTGCCAGCAGCCCCTCTAAATGGGAGCAGTTCTTC.

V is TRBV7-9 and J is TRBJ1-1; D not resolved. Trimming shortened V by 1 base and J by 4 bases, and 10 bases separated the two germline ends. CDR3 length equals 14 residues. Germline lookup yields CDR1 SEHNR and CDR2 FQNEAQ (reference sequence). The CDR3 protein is CASSLDSVITEAFF. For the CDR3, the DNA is TGTGCCAGCAGCTTAGATTCCGTAATCACTGAAGCTTTCTTT.

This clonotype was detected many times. The CDR3 loop is CASSTDRVPVGVDTEAFF. Written as DNA, the CDR3 is TGCGCCAGCAGTACCGACAGGGTGCCGGTAGGTGTGGACACTGAAGCTTTCTTT. The chain is built from TRBV10-2 and TRBJ1-1; 7 nucleotides match TRBD1. The V and J ends lost 5 bases and 3 bases, in that order; junction bases with no gene match: 18. Looked up from germline, CDR1 is WSHSY and CDR2 is SAAADI. This CDR3 region has 18 residues.

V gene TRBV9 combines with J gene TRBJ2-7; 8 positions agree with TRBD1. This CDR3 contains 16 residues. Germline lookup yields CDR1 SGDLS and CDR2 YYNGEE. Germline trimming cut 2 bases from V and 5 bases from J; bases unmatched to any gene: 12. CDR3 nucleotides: TGTGCCAGCAGCGTCCTCCCGGGACAGGATTCCCACGAGCAGTACTTC. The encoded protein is CASSVLPGQDSHEQYF.

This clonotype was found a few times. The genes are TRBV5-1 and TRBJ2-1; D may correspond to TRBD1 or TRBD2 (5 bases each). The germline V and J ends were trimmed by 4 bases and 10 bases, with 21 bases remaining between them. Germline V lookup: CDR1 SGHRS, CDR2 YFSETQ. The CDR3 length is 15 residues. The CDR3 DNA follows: TGCGCCAGCAGCCGGGACCCTCCAGACCCTTCCGAGCAGTTCTTC. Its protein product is CASSRDPPDPSEQFF.

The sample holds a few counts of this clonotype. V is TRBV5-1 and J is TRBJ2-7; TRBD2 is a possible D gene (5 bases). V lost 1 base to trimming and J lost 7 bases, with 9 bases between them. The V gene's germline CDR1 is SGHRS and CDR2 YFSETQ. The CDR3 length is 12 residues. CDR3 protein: CASSLFPGEQYF. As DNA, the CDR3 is TGCGCCAGCAGCTTGTTTCCGGGGGAGCAGTACTTC. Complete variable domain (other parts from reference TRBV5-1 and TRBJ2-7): KAGVTQTPRYLIKTRGQQVTLSCSPISGHRSVSWYQQTPGQGLQFLFEYFSETQRNKGNFPGRFSGRQFSNSRSEMNVSTLELGDSALYLCASSLFPGEQYFGPGTRLTVT.

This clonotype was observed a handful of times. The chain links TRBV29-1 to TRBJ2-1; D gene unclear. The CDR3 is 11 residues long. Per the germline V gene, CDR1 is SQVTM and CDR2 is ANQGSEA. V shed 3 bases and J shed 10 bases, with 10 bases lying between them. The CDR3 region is CSVENLGEQFF. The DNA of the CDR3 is TGCAGCGTTGAGAATTTGGGAGAGCAGTTCTTC.

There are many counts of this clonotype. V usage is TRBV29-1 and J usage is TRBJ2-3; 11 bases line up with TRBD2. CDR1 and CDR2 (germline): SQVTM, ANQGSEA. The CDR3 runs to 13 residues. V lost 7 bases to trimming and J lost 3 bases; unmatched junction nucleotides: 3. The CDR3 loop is CSAGTSGTDTQYF. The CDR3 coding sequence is TGCAGCGCTGGGACTAGCGGAACAGATACGCAGTATTTT.

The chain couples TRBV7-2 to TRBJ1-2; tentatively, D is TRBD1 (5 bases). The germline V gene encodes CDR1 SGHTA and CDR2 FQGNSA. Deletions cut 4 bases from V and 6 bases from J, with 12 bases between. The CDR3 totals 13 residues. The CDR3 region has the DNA TGTGCCAGCAGCTCGCAGGGCAGGGATGGCTACACCTTC. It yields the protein CASSSQGRDGYTF.

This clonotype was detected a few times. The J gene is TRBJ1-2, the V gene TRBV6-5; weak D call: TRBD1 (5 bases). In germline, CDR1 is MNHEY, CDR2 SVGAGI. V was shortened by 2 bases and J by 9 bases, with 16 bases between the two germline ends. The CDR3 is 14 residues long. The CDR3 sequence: CASSYDLDNERYTF. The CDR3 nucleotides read TGTGCCAGCAGTTACGACCTGGACAATGAGCGCTACACCTTC.

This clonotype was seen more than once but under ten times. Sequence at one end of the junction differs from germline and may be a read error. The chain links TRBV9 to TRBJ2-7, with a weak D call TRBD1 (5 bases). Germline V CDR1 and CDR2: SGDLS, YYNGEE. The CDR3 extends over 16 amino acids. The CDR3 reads CACSLGQGYKSYEQYF. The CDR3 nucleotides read TGTGCCTGCAGTTTGGGGCAGGGCTATAAATCCTACGAGCAGTACTTC.

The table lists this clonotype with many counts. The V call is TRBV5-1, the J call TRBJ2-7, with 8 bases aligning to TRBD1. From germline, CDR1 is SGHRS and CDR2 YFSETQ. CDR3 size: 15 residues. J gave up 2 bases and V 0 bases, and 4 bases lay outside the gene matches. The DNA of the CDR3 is TGCGCCAGCAGCTTGGTACGGGACAGGCCCTACGAGCAGTACTTC. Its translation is CASSLVRDRPYEQYF.

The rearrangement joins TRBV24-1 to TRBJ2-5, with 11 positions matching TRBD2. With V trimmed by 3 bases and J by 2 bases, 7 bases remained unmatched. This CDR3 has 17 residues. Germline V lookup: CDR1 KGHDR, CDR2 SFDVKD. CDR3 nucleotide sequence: TGTGCCACCAGTGATGGCACTAGCGGGAGTAGGCAAGAGACCCAGTACTTC. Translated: CATSDGTSGSRQETQYF.